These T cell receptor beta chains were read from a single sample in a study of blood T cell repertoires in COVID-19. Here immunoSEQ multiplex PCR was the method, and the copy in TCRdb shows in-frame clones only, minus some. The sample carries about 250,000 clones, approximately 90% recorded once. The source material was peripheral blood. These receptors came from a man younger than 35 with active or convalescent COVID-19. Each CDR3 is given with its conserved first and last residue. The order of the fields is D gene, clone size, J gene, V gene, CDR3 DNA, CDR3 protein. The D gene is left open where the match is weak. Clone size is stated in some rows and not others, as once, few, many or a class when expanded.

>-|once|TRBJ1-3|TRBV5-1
TGCGCCAGCAGCTCCACAGGGTCTGGAAACACCATATATTTT
CASSSTGSGNTIYF
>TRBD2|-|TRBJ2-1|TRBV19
TGTGCCAGTAGTATAGATGCCTTCACTAGCGGAGCCAATGAGCAGTTCTTC
CASSIDAFTSGANEQFF
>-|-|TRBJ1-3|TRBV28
TGTGCCAGCAGTCTAGGTGGGGGGGCTGGAAACACCATATATTTT
CASSLGGGAGNTIYF
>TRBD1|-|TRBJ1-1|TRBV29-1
TGCAGCGTTGAACATCAGGGACAGAAGAACACTGAAGCTTTCTTT
CSVEHQGQKNTEAFF
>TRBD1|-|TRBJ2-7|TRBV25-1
TGTGCCACCAGGATGGGACAGTTAACCTACGAGCAGTACTTC
CATRMGQLTYEQYF
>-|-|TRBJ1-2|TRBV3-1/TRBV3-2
TGTGCCAGCAGCCCAGAGGGTATCGGCGGCTATGGCTACACCTTC
CASSPEGIGGYGYTF
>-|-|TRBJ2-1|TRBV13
TGTGCCAGCAGCTTAGCCCCATCCCAAGAGCAGTTCTTC
CASSLAPSQEQFF
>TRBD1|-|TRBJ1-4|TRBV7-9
TGTGCCAGCAAAAACCAGGGGGGTAATGAAAAACTGTTTTTT
CASKNQGGNEKLFF
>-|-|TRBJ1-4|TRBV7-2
TGTGCCAGCAGCTTCGCACAGGAGAATGAAAAACTGTTTTTT
CASSFAQENEKLFF
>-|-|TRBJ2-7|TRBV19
TGTGCCAGTAGGGCCAGTACCTACGAGCAGTACTTC
CASRASTYEQYF
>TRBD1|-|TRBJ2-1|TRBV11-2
TGTGCCAGCAGCCTCACCCGGACAGGGACATACAATGAGCAGTTCTTC
CASSLTRTGTYNEQFF
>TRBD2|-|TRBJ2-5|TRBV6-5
TGTGCCAGCAGTAGACTAGCGGGGGTCCAAGAGACCCAGTACTTC
CASSRLAGVQETQYF
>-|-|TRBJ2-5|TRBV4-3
TGCGCCAGCAGCCAAGAGTGGCGCGGGGAAGGAGAGACCCAGTACTTC
CASSQEWRGEGETQYF
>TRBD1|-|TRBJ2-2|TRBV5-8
TGTGCCAGCAGCCCCAGGGGGACAGGGTCCTTCGGGGAGCTGTTTTTT
CASSPRGTGSFGELFF
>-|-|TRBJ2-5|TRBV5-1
TGCGCCAGCAGCTTGGCCATCGGGGAGACCCAGTACTTC
CASSLAIGETQYF
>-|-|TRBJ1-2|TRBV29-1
TGCAGCGTTCCGACAGTAAACTATGGCTACACCTTC
CSVPTVNYGYTF
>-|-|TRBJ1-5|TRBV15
TGTGCCACCAGCAGGAGTCAGGGGAGTAATCAGCCCCAGCATTTT
CATSRSQGSNQPQHF
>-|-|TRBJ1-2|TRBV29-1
TGCAGCGCCGATATAGAGCCCTATGGCTACACCTTC
CSADIEPYGYTF
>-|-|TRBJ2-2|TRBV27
TGTGCCAGCAGTCGGGGATGGGGCACCGGGGAGCTGTTTTTT
CASSRGWGTGELFF
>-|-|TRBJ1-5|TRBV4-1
TGCGCCAGCAGCCAAGGTCGACAGTTCAATCAGCCCCAGCATTTT
CASSQGRQFNQPQHF
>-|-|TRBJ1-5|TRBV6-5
TGTGCCAGCAGTCACAGGGACAATCAGCCCCAGCATTTT
CASSHRDNQPQHF
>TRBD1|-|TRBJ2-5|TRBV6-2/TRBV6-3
TGTGCCAGCAGCAATACCCACAGGACAGGGGGCAAGGAAGAGACCCAGTACTTC
CASSNTHRTGGKEETQYF
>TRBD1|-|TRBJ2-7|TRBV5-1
TGCGCCAGCAGCTACCGGGACAGCTACGAGCAGTACTTC
CASSYRDSYEQYF
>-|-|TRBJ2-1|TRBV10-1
TGCGCCAGCAGCGAAGGAGGTACGGGACTCCTAACTGACAATGAGCAGTTCTTC
CASSEGGTGLLTDNEQFF
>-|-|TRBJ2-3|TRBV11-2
TGTGCCAGCAGCTTAGTTAGTTTCGAGTCCACAGATACGCAGTATTTT
CASSLVSFESTDTQYF
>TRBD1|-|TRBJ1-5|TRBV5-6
TGTGCCAGCAGCTTAGGACAGGGGAGTCAGCCCCAGCATTTT
CASSLGQGSQPQHF
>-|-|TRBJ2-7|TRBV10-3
TGTGCCATCAGTGAGGGGCAGGGTGTAGTCTACGAGCAGTACTTC
CAISEGQGVVYEQYF
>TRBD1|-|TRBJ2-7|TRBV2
TGTGCCAGCAGTGAAAACAGGGGGGAGTACTTC
CASSENRGEYF
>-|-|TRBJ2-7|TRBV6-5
TGTGCCAGCAGTTACTCCCAGGGGCAATCCTACGAGCAGTACTTC
CASSYSQGQSYEQYF
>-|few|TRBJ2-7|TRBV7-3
TGTGCCAGCAGCTTAGGAGCGGGCGGTGCCTACGAGCAGTACTTC
CASSLGAGGAYEQYF
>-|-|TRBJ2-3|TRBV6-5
TGTGCCAGCAGTTACTCGGCGGGGCCTGGAGATACGCAGTATTTT
CASSYSAGPGDTQYF
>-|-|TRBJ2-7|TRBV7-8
TGTGCCAGCAGCTTGTCTGACTCCACCTACGAGCAGTACTTC
CASSLSDSTYEQYF
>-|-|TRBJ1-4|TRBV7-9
TGTGCCAGCAGCTTAGGGTCAGATGGAGGCGAAAAACTGTTTTTT
CASSLGSDGGEKLFF
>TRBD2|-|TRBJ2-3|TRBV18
TGTGCCAGCTCACCGTCGGGGGGGCCGATCACAGATACGCAGTATTTT
CASSPSGGPITDTQYF
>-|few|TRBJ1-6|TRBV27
TGTGCCAGCAGTTTGGTGGGGGTGGGGGCTCATTCACCCCTCCACTTT
CASSLVGVGAHSPLHF
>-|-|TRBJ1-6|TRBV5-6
TGTGCCAGCAGCTTGGGGTCAGGGGATTTTCGATCACCCCTCCACTTT
CASSLGSGDFRSPLHF
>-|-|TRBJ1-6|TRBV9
TGTGCCAGCAGCGTAGGTGTAGGGAGTGGTGGGTCACCCCTCCACTTT
CASSVGVGSGGSPLHF
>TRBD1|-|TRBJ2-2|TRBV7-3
TGTGCCAGCAGCGGGAAAGGGGGCGGGTTCGCGAACACCGGGGAGCTGTTTTTT
CASSGKGGGFANTGELFF
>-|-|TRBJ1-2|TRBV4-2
TGTGCCAGCAGCCAAGGGGCCGCAGATAACTATGGCTACACCTTC
CASSQGAADNYGYTF
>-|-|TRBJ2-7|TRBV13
TGTGCCAGCAGCTTAGCAGAACAGGGCGTTGACGAGCAGTACTTC
CASSLAEQGVDEQYF
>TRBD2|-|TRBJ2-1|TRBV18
TGTGCCAGCTCACCACGCGGGAGGACCAATGAGCAGTTCTTC
CASSPRGRTNEQFF
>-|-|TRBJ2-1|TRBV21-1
TGTGCCAGCTCAGCGGGCCCATACAATGAGCAGTTCTTC
CASSAGPYNEQFF